A selection of T cell receptor beta chains follows, all from one sample in a study of blood T cells in healthy people across ages. Each CDR3 protein gets one entry after TCRdb re-called the 5' RACE reads with MiXCR. The repertoire consists of some 850,000 distinct CDR3 sequences, with roughly 24% occurring once and the leading ten covering less than 3.5%. This same sample was also taken into another study, of T cells of mothers and their children.

Sequenced: blood. The source is a boy between 10 and 17 years old in good health. Both conserved end residues are part of each CDR3.

V gene,CDR3 protein
TRBV6-2/TRBV6-3,CASSPPGAEQYF
TRBV20-1,CSAGGAAAGTSGGAYNEQFF
TRBV28,CASSFQQGGHEQYF
TRBV28,CASSSGGQTSNQPQHF
TRBV4-2,CASSQGEEQFF
TRBV5-1,CASSVRDRGQETQYF
TRBV2,CASRGRDTGELFF
TRBV6-6,CASSSLDRNYGYTF
TRBV10-3,CAISESRGSLHRQYF
TRBV20-1,CSAEGQDLYEQYF
TRBV28,CATNPRREGLTGELFF
TRBV5-1,CANSLDRDTVAFF
TRBV27,CASSLPGTGASGYTF
TRBV24-1,CATSDRARVYGYTF
TRBV5-1,CASSMTSGSYNEQFF
TRBV29-1,CSGTGTGGSDTQYF
TRBV12-3/TRBV12-4,CASSLTEVGYGYTF
TRBV20-1,CSATSASGGSTDTQYF
TRBV29-1,CSVNGGGARETQYF
TRBV12-3/TRBV12-4,CASSLFSDRNTEAFF
TRBV9,CASSVEPRGPENTEAFF
TRBV15,CATSRDPGQQYEQYF
TRBV10-3,CAISRQGPTLGANVLTF
TRBV4-2,CASSQEVGSTDTQYF
TRBV11-1,CASSFDHGDGELFF
TRBV5-1,CASSFRALGNEQFF